This T cell receptor (beta chain) was recorded in a study of T cells in Graves' hyperthyroidism and ophthalmopathy. For the diagnoses, clinical symptoms, serum thyroxine and TRAb, thyroid ultrasound and orbital computed tomography were used. TCR beta CDR3 regions were amplified from RNA transcripts. A set of HTBI primers served as the primers for a first-round RT-PCR of the TCR CDR3. TCRdb called the multiplex PCR reads again in MiXCR, with one record for every CDR3 protein. The sample holds hundreds of thousands of distinct CDR3 sequences, around a quarter seen once. This clonotype occurred many times. The sequenced material came from blood. This sequence originates from a woman between 25 and 40 years old with Graves' ophthalmopathy.

DNA for the CDR3: TGTGCCAGCAGTGAAGCCCGAGAATTTGGGACTGAAGCTTTCTTT. It encodes CASSEAREFGTEAFF. The chain joins TRBV6-1 to TRBJ1-1; D is ambiguous. CDR3 length: 15 amino acids. Between the trimmed V and J ends, which lost 0 bases and 5 bases, there was a span of 13 bases. Germline CDR1 MNHNS, CDR2 SASEGT.